The rows below give T cell receptor beta chains drawn from one sample of a study of blood T cells in healthy people across ages. TCRdb analysed the 5' RACE reads with MiXCR anew, one entry per CDR3 protein. This sample carries about 800,000 distinct CDR3 sequences, 35% to 60% of them seen once, and the ten largest clones take around a sixth. The material sequenced was blood. The receptors come from an elderly man in good health. The CDR3 runs from the conserved cysteine through the conserved F or W.

TRBV27 | CASSPTALTRNYEQYF
TRBV5-1 | CASSLSSRGGDGYTF
TRBV4-3 | CASSQDTGQGWEKLFF
TRBV20-1 | CSARDKEGVLQETQYF
TRBV5-1 | CASSVALNWEQYF
TRBV20-1 | CSATLGTSGYQETQYF
TRBV6-1 | CASRTDPGLPYNEQFF
TRBV6-2/TRBV6-3 | CASSPPGRRFYEQYF
TRBV30 | CAWSSPLVKGRYEQYF
TRBV7-9 | CASSQGADYNEQYF
TRBV6-5 | CASTRGSNYGYTF
TRBV7-3 | CASSPSGGNYGYTF
TRBV7-2 | CASSFTGSGANVLTF
TRBV7-2 | CASSPKTSGEQFF
TRBV25-1 | CASSEYPGLAGSGANVLTF
TRBV29-1 | CSVVAADEQFF
TRBV20-1 | CSALTGLGNQPQHF
TRBV20-1 | CSASAPYSNQPQHF
TRBV28 | CASSSLGSNQPQHF
TRBV10-3 | CATAGQGDNEQFF
TRBV5-6 | CASSLGELRRLRTGETQYF
TRBV5-1 | CASSLGGTQEAQYF
TRBV29-1 | CSVVEIAPNTGELFF
TRBV15 | CATSRDYNGRVADTQYF
TRBV20-1 | CSVSEVETQYF
TRBV7-3 | CASSLGGRSVEAFF
TRBV10-3 | CAISEYSGRAGEQYF
TRBV2 | CASSVRTGGSEQFF
TRBV20-1 | CSAGVMGQVSTDTQYF
TRBV20-1 | CSARDPRATYTQYF
TRBV20-1 | CSARVPTGYGNQPQHF
TRBV12-3/TRBV12-4 | CASSFGTGIGELFF
TRBV20-1 | CSARGSGILYEQVF
TRBV29-1 | CSVGHRTYEQYF
TRBV24-1 | CATSDADRDYGYTF
TRBV10-3 | CAISENLQRADSGANVLTF
TRBV6-2/TRBV6-3 | CASSYSFSQPQHF
TRBV7-2 | CASSLTSGGFISYNEQFF
TRBV9 | CASSDPGQRTNYGYTF
TRBV5-1 | CASSLGGRLGETQYF
TRBV12-3/TRBV12-4 | CASSIWGGETQYF
TRBV10-3 | CAISESVSSGETQYF
TRBV7-3 | CASSSMPPGQGYGYTF